The next 8 T cell receptor beta chains were all read from a single sample in a study of blood T cell repertoires in COVID-19. Assay: immunoSEQ multiplex PCR; the TCRdb copy retains only in-frame clones and omits some. This sample has approximately 150,000 clones, with roughly 80% found just once. The sample comprised PBMCs or T cells enriched from blood (not recorded which). Receptors originate from a woman in her thirties or forties who had recovered from COVID-19.

This rearrangement joins TRBV6-1 to TRBJ2-1; TRBD2 might be the D (5 bases). The germline V and J ends were trimmed by 3 bases and 2 bases, with 14 bases remaining between them. Germline CDR1 MNHNS, CDR2 SASEGT. The CDR3 is made up of 16 amino acids. This CDR3 reads CASSEPGKSTYNEQFF. The CDR3 bases are TGTGCCAGCAGTGAGCCGGGGAAGTCGACCTACAATGAGCAGTTCTTC.

The gene calls are TRBV10-3 and TRBJ1-1, with TRBD1 as a possible D gene (6 bases). The CDR3 covers 17 residues. Trimming pared 0 bases from V and 4 bases from J, leaving 18 bases between. Germline assignment: CDR1 ENHRY and CDR2 SYGVKD. The CDR3 DNA reads TGTGCCATCAGTGAGTCGAGTGGGGGCTTGGGAAGCACTGAAGCTTTCTTT. Its translation: CAISESSGGLGSTEAFF.

The chain recombines TRBV19 with TRBJ1-1, with D uncertain. This CDR3 is built from 16 residues. The V gene lost 3 bases and the J gene lost 4 bases, with 18 bases spanning the gap. Germline CDR1 reads LNHDA; CDR2 reads SQIVND (reference sequence). CDR3 DNA: TGTGCCAGTAGTATTTTCTTCGTAACTACGGTCACTGAAGCTTTCTTT. Translated: CASSIFFVTTVTEAFF.

J is TRBJ2-7 and V is TRBV4-1; D possibly corresponds to TRBD2 (6 bases). This CDR3 is 17 amino acids long. With 3 bases removed from V and 0 bases from J, the gap between germline ends came to 18 bases. Germline values: CDR1 MGHRA, CDR2 YSYEKL. This CDR3 is CASSQEGRGTLSYEQYF. CDR3 DNA sequence: TGCGCCAGCAGCCAGGAGGGGCGGGGAACGCTCTCCTACGAGCAGTACTTC.

CDR3 sequence: CASSDTGGGYEQYF. CDR3 sequence (DNA): TGTGCCAGCAGTGACACAGGGGGCGGCTACGAGCAGTACTTC. This sequence joins TRBV2 and TRBJ2-7; 9 bases match TRBD1. CDR3 length: 14 residues. V shed 3 bases and J 3 bases; nucleotides not matched to a gene: 3. CDR1 SNHLY and CDR2 FYNNEI come from the germline V gene.

This clone was recorded a few times. This chain joins TRBV4-2 and TRBJ2-1; 11 bases are shared with TRBD2. The CDR3 consists of 16 residues. The ends lost 2 bases at V and 5 bases at J; junction bases unmatched: 5. Germline lookup yields CDR1 LGHNA and CDR2 YNFKEQ. CDR3 loop: CASSQTLAGVHNEQFF. CDR3 bases: TGTGCCAGCAGCCAAACACTAGCGGGAGTACACAATGAGCAGTTCTTC.

This clone appeared once. Other DNA sequences in the sample encode the same CDR3. V gene TRBV5-1 combines with J gene TRBJ1-1; 9 bases agree with TRBD1. Germline CDR1 SGHRS, CDR2 YFSETQ. This CDR3 is 14 amino acids long. Trimming cost V 2 bases and J 3 bases; bases outside gene matches: 2. CDR3 amino acids: CASSLRQGDTEAFF. In DNA form, the CDR3 reads TGCGCCAGCAGCTTAAGACAGGGGGACACTGAAGCTTTCTTT.

The rearrangement joins TRBV1 to TRBJ1-5. TRBV1 is classified as a pseudogene. CDR3 length: 15 amino acids. The CDR3 coding sequence is TGCACCAGCAGCCAAAAAATCCTCGTTCATCAGCCCCAGCATTTT. Protein sequence: CTSSQKILVHQPQHF.